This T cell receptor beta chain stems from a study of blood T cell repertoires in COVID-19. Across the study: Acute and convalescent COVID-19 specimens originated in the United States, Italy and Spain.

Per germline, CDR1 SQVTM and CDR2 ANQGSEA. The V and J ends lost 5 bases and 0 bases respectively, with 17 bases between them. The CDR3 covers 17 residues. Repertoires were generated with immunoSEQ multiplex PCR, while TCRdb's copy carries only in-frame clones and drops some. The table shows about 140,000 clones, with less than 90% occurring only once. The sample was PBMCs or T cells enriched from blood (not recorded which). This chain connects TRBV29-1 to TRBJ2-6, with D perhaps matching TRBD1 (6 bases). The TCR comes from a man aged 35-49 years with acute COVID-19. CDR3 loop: CSVSLDRLYSGANVLTF. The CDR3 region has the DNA TGCAGCGTTTCCTTAGACAGGCTTTACTCTGGGGCCAACGTCCTGACTTTC.